Here is one T cell receptor beta chain with its context. This entry belongs to a study of blood T cell repertoires in COVID-19. The protocol was immunoSEQ multiplex PCR, while the TCRdb copy is restricted to in-frame clones and leaves out a portion. The repertoire has under 120,000 clones, roughly 71% of them found once; the top ten carry about 6%. This CDR3 region has 16 residues. V usage is TRBV1 and J usage is TRBJ1-4; the table's D call TRBD1 went unverified against the DNA. TRBV1 is marked as a pseudogene. Specimen: peripheral blood. This receptor was obtained from a man older than 75 with acute or convalescent COVID-19. CDR3 nucleotides: TGCACAATTACACAGGGGAGGCATGCAACTAATGAAAAACTGTTTTTT. This gives the protein CTITQGRHATNEKLFF.